A selection of T cell receptor beta chains follows, all from one sample in a study of tumor and adjacent non-tumor tissue in lung cancer. TCRdb analysed the multiplex PCR reads with MiXCR anew, one entry per CDR3 protein. Here the sample spans fewer than 75,000 distinct CDR3 sequences, approximately 73% being singletons. Sequencing input: distant non-tumor lung tissue. The receptors stem from a man aged 60 to 69 with non-small cell lung cancer. Each CDR3 is given with its conserved first and last residue. Fields, in order: clone size, V gene, J gene, D gene, CDR3 DNA, CDR3 protein. A D gene is named only where the DNA matches it firmly. Where a row states a size, it is once, few, many or the class of an expanded clone; other rows omit it.

few	TRBV20-1	TRBJ2-1	-	TGCAGTGCTAGTATGGGGGGTGAGAAGTCCTTC	CSASMGGEKSF
-	TRBV29-1	TRBJ1-1	-	TGCAGTGACCTCAGACAGACCAACACTGAAGCTTTCTTT	CSDLRQTNTEAFF
-	TRBV2	TRBJ2-1	TRBD1	TGTGCCAGCAGTGAAGCGGGACAGGATTACAATGAGCAGTTCTTC	CASSEAGQDYNEQFF
-	TRBV6-2/TRBV6-3	TRBJ2-3	-	TGTGCCAGCAGTTACTTAAGGACAGTCACAGATACGCAGTATTTT	CASSYLRTVTDTQYF
-	TRBV6-2/TRBV6-3	TRBJ2-5	-	TGTGCCAGCAGTTACTCGAGCGTCCCGGAACAGGGATTCGAGACCCACTACTTC	CASSYSSVPEQGFETHYF
once	TRBV6-2/TRBV6-3	TRBJ2-5	-	TGTGTCAGCAGTTACTCGAGCGTCCCGGTACAGGGATTCGAGACCCAGTACTTC	CVSSYSSVPVQGFETQYF
once	TRBV6-5	TRBJ1-2	-	TGTGCCAGCACACCCAGGGGCGGGTATGGCTACACCTTC	CASTPRGGYGYTF
-	TRBV28	TRBJ1-4	-	TGTGCCAGGAGTCCAGGGACATGGGGACCGAATAATGAAAAACTGTTTTTT	CARSPGTWGPNNEKLFF
-	TRBV5-4	TRBJ2-1	-	TGTGCCTGCAACTCCTCGCAGGGGTTCATGTACGAGCAGTTCTTC	CACNSSQGFMYEQFF
-	TRBV24-1	TRBJ2-3	TRBD2	TGTGCCACCAATGATTCTCTAGCGGGAGGGGTCTCCAGCACAGATACGCAGTATTTT	CATNDSLAGGVSSTDTQYF
few	TRBV5-6	TRBJ2-1	-	TGTACCAGCAGCTTGGCCCAGCATAATGAGCAGTTCTTC	CTSSLAQHNEQFF
-	TRBV5-5	TRBJ2-3	-	TGTGCCAGCAGCCGGTGGGGAGAGGGTCCAGATACGCAGTATTTC	CASSRWGEGPDTQYF
many	TRBV11-2	TRBJ2-5	TRBD2	TGTGCCAGCAGCCTTGGGACTAGCGGGGGGCAAGAGACCCAGTACTTC	CASSLGTSGGQETQYF
-	TRBV7-8	TRBJ2-2	-	TGTGCCAGCAGATCCGCCCCTAGGGGAAATCGCGCCGGGGAGCTGTTTTTT	CASRSAPRGNRAGELFF
-	TRBV11-1	TRBJ2-1	TRBD2	TGTGCCAGCAGCCCACACTGGGCTAGCGGGATTAGTGAGCAGTTCTTC	CASSPHWASGISEQFF
-	TRBV28	TRBJ2-1	TRBD2	TGTGCCAGCTGTTTCAGGGCGGGACTAGAAGAATACAATGAGCAGTTCTTC	CASCFRAGLEEYNEQFF
-	TRBV12-3/TRBV12-4	TRBJ2-1	-	TGTGCCAGTAGTTTCCCTCTGCGGGACCACAATGAACAATTCTTC	CASSFPLRDHNEQFF
-	TRBV2	TRBJ2-5	TRBD1	TGTGCCAGCAGTGAGCAGGGGGTGCCGGAGACCCAGTACTTC	CASSEQGVPETQYF
-	TRBV6-1	TRBJ2-7	-	TGTGCCAGCAGTGAAGCTTCACAGTACGGGCAGTACTTC	CASSEASQYGQYF
-	TRBV12-3/TRBV12-4	TRBJ2-1	TRBD2	TGTGCCAGCAGCTCCCCTCAGCGGGACCACACTGAGCAGTTTTTC	CASSSPQRDHTEQFF
-	TRBV6-1	TRBJ2-1	-	TGTACCAGCAGTGAGGACGTTAGCTCCTACAATGAGCGGTTCTTC	CTSSEDVSSYNERFF
once	TRBV29-1	TRBJ2-5	-	TGCAGCGTTGAAGGTGAGACGGGAGAGACTCAGTACTTC	CSVEGETGETQYF
many	TRBV5-1	TRBJ2-7	-	TGCGCCAGCAGCCCCGCCCCCTCAAATGCCTACGAGCAGTACTTC	CASSPAPSNAYEQYF
once	TRBV6-1	TRBJ2-1	-	TGTGCCTGCAGTGAAGCGGCGTCCGCGTACAATGAGCATTTCTTC	CACSEAASAYNEHFF
-	TRBV6-1	TRBJ2-7	-	TGTGCCAGCAGTGAAACCCTGGACTTCTACGAAAAGTACTTC	CASSETLDFYEKYF
-	TRBV4-1	TRBJ2-7	TRBD1	TGCACCAGCAGCCACGGGACAGGGCATGCCTACGAGCAATACTTC	CTSSHGTGHAYEQYF
-	TRBV20-1	TRBJ1-1	-	TGCAATGTTGCAGGGAACACTGAAGTTTTCTTT	CNVAGNTEVFF
-	TRBV11-2	TRBJ2-2	TRBD1	TGTGCCAGCGGCGCGACAGGGTGCAACACCGGGGAACTGTTTTTT	CASGATGCNTGELFF
-	TRBV11-2	TRBJ2-7	TRBD2	TGTGCCGGCAGCTTAGATGGGGGAGGGCGGTTCGAGCAGTACTTC	CAGSLDGGGRFEQYF
-	TRBV6-2/TRBV6-3	TRBJ2-1	-	TGTGCCCGCATTCATCTCGGGTCGGTACGGGGTCAATTCTTC	CARIHLGSVRGQFF
-	TRBV6-1	TRBJ2-1	-	TGTGCCAGCAGTGGTAAGGCAGCCGGCTCCTACAATGAGCAGTTCTTC	CASSGKAAGSYNEQFF
-	TRBV25-1	TRBJ1-6	TRBD1	TGTGCCAGCAGTGAATGGACAGGGGCCTCCTATAATTCACCCTTCCACTTT	CASSEWTGASYNSPFHF
-	TRBV13	TRBJ1-1	-	TGTGCCAGCAGCCCCTCTACAACAGATACTGAAACTTTCTTT	CASSPSTTDTETFF
-	TRBV6-5	TRBJ2-1	TRBD2	TGTGCCAGCAATTACTCTTCTAGCGGATATAATGAGCAGTTCTTC	CASNYSSSGYNEQFF
-	TRBV10-3	TRBJ2-1	-	TGTGCCATCAGGTCAGGGGAGGGGTGCTACAATGAGCGGTTCTTC	CAIRSGEGCYNERFF
-	TRBV29-1	TRBJ2-5	-	TGCAGCGTAGTGAACAGACACCAAGAGACCCAGTACTTC	CSVVNRHQETQYF
-	TRBV4-1	TRBJ1-2	-	TGCGCCAGCAGTCCCACGCAGGGTAGCTACTATGGCTACACCTTC	CASSPTQGSYYGYTF
once	TRBV11-3	TRBJ2-1	TRBD2	TGTGCCAGCAGCATCAACCGACTAGCGGGGTTAAGTGAGCACTTCTTC	CASSINRLAGLSEHFF
-	TRBV7-9	TRBJ2-7	-	TGTGCCAGCAGCTTAGAGACGGGTCTAGCGAGCTATACACCTTACGAGCAGTACTTC	CASSLETGLASYTPYEQYF
-	TRBV11-1	TRBJ2-6	-	TGTGCCAGCAGTCGGGCAAGGAGGCCTTCTGGGGCCAACGTCCCGACTTTC	CASSRARRPSGANVPTF
-	TRBV5-4	TRBJ2-3	TRBD2	TGTGCCAGCAGCCCTACAGAGCGGGAGCCGGGAGATGCGCAGTATTTT	CASSPTEREPGDAQYF
-	TRBV11-1	TRBJ2-6	TRBD1	TGTGCCAGCAGTCGGACAGGGGGGCCTTCTGGGGCCAACTTCCTGACATTC	CASSRTGGPSGANFLTF
-	TRBV5-4	TRBJ2-1	TRBD2	TGTGCCAGCAGCTTGGTCGGGACTAGCGTAATCAACGAGCAGTTCTTC	CASSLVGTSVINEQFF